These T cell receptor beta chains were read from a single sample in a study of blood T cell repertoires in COVID-19. Sequencing used immunoSEQ multiplex PCR; TCRdb keeps in-frame clones, though not all of them. Of roughly 250,000 clones listed, around 82% are singletons. Sequencing was performed on peripheral blood. Source of these receptors: a woman of 80 years or more with active or convalescent COVID-19. CDR3s include the opening cysteine and the closing phenylalanine or tryptophan. The D gene is left open where the match is weak. Size tells how often a clone was seen (once, few, many) or the class of an expanded clone, and some rows leave it out.

v_gene: TRBV19
d_gene: NA
len: 16
abundance: few
j_gene: TRBJ1-1
CDR3nt: TGTGCCAGTAGTTCTCCCGGTGGACAGATGAACACTGAAGCTTTCTTT
CDR3aa: CASSSPGGQMNTEAFF

v_gene: TRBV10-2
d_gene: NA
len: 14
abundance: NA
j_gene: TRBJ1-2
CDR3nt: TGCGCCAGCAGGGGGGGGTCACGCGACTATGGCTACACCTTC
CDR3aa: CASRGGSRDYGYTF

v_gene: TRBV30
d_gene: TRBD2
len: 14
abundance: NA
j_gene: TRBJ2-5
CDR3nt: TGTGCCTGGAGTAGGACTAGCGGGGACAGTAACCAGTACTTC
CDR3aa: CAWSRTSGDSNQYF

v_gene: TRBV11-3
d_gene: NA
len: 16
abundance: few
j_gene: TRBJ2-2
CDR3nt: TGTGCCAGCAGCCTGGAGACAGTCCCGAACACCGGGGAGCTGTTTTTT
CDR3aa: CASSLETVPNTGELFF

v_gene: TRBV7-2
d_gene: TRBD2
len: 16
abundance: once
j_gene: TRBJ2-5
CDR3nt: TGTGCCAGCAGCTTAGGGGCTAGCGGGACGGGGGAGACCCAGTACTTC
CDR3aa: CASSLGASGTGETQYF

v_gene: TRBV6-2/TRBV6-3
d_gene: NA
len: 13
abundance: NA
j_gene: TRBJ1-2
CDR3nt: TGTGCCAGCAGTTACCTAGGACCTTCAGCGGCTCTCTTC
CDR3aa: CASSYLGPSAALF

v_gene: TRBV7-2
d_gene: NA
len: 12
abundance: NA
j_gene: TRBJ2-5
CDR3nt: TGTGCCAGCAGCACTAGGGCGGAGACCCAGTACTTC
CDR3aa: CASSTRAETQYF

v_gene: TRBV20-1
d_gene: NA
len: 12
abundance: once
j_gene: TRBJ2-5
CDR3nt: TGCAGTGCTAGTCGCAGGGTAAAGACCCAGTACTTC
CDR3aa: CSASRRVKTQYF

v_gene: TRBV7-9
d_gene: TRBD2
len: 16
abundance: NA
j_gene: TRBJ2-3
CDR3nt: TGTGCCAGCACCAAGGGAGCGGGGACTTACACAGATACGCAGTATTTT
CDR3aa: CASTKGAGTYTDTQYF

v_gene: TRBV27
d_gene: TRBD1
len: 17
abundance: NA
j_gene: TRBJ2-7
CDR3nt: TGTGCCAGCAGTCTCGCCAGACAGGGGGGGCGCTCCTACGAGCAGTACTTC
CDR3aa: CASSLARQGGRSYEQYF

v_gene: TRBV15
d_gene: NA
len: 12
abundance: NA
j_gene: TRBJ2-1
CDR3nt: TGTGCCACCAGGGGGGGTAGGAATGAGCAGTTCTTC
CDR3aa: CATRGGRNEQFF

v_gene: TRBV18
d_gene: NA
len: 15
abundance: NA
j_gene: TRBJ2-1
CDR3nt: TGTGCCAGCTCACCACCAAGCGTCCCCTACAATGAGCAGTTCTTC
CDR3aa: CASSPPSVPYNEQFF

v_gene: TRBV7-9
d_gene: TRBD1
len: 16
abundance: NA
j_gene: TRBJ2-5
CDR3nt: TGTGCCAGCAGCTTACCGTTGGGACAGGGGGAAGAGACCCAGTACTTC
CDR3aa: CASSLPLGQGEETQYF

v_gene: TRBV4-1
d_gene: TRBD2
len: 16
abundance: NA
j_gene: TRBJ2-5
CDR3nt: TGCGCCAGCAGCCAAGATCTCTGGACTAGGTGGGAGACCCAGTACTTC
CDR3aa: CASSQDLWTRWETQYF

v_gene: TRBV13
d_gene: TRBD1
len: 15
abundance: NA
j_gene: TRBJ2-5
CDR3nt: TGTGCCAGCAGCCAAAGGGGGCTCGGGCTGGAGACCCAGTACTTC
CDR3aa: CASSQRGLGLETQYF

v_gene: TRBV5-4
d_gene: TRBD1
len: 15
abundance: NA
j_gene: TRBJ1-2
CDR3nt: TGTGCCAGCAGATATGGACAGGGAAATAACTATGGCTACACCTTC
CDR3aa: CASRYGQGNNYGYTF

v_gene: TRBV12-2
d_gene: NA
len: 10
abundance: NA
j_gene: TRBJ1-1
CDR3nt: TGTGCGGGGGACAGGGCTGAAGCTTTCTTT
CDR3aa: CAGDRAEAFF

v_gene: TRBV20-1
d_gene: NA
len: 13
abundance: NA
j_gene: TRBJ1-4
CDR3nt: TGCAGTGCTAGTGGGGCCAGTCGGGAAAAACTGTTTTTT
CDR3aa: CSASGASREKLFF

v_gene: TRBV18
d_gene: NA
len: 16
abundance: NA
j_gene: TRBJ1-5
CDR3nt: TGTGCCAGCTCACCACCGGGGGGGGCGAGCAATCAGCCCCAGCATTTT
CDR3aa: CASSPPGGASNQPQHF

v_gene: TRBV11-2
d_gene: NA
len: 12
abundance: NA
j_gene: TRBJ1-6
CDR3nt: TGTGCCAGCACACCCCTAAATTCACCCCTCCACTTT
CDR3aa: CASTPLNSPLHF

v_gene: TRBV28
d_gene: NA
len: 15
abundance: NA
j_gene: TRBJ1-5
CDR3nt: TGTGCCAGCAGGGGAGGGGATAGGAGCAATCAGCCCCAGCATTTT
CDR3aa: CASRGGDRSNQPQHF

v_gene: TRBV7-2
d_gene: NA
len: 15
abundance: NA
j_gene: TRBJ2-7
CDR3nt: TGTGCCAGCAGCTTAGGGCACCACGCAGCGAGTGAGCAGTACTTC
CDR3aa: CASSLGHHAASEQYF

v_gene: TRBV5-6
d_gene: NA
len: 15
abundance: NA
j_gene: TRBJ2-7
CDR3nt: TGTGCCAGCAGCTTGGTTGGGGCCATTACCTACGAGCAGTACTTC
CDR3aa: CASSLVGAITYEQYF

v_gene: TRBV5-1
d_gene: NA
len: 17
abundance: NA
j_gene: TRBJ2-6
CDR3nt: TGCGCCAGCACCTATGGGGCAGGGAACTCTGGGGCCAACGTCCTGACTTTC
CDR3aa: CASTYGAGNSGANVLTF

v_gene: TRBV18
d_gene: NA
len: 14
abundance: NA
j_gene: TRBJ2-4
CDR3nt: TGTGCCAGCTCACCGGACAGCCGCAAAAACATTCAGTACTTC
CDR3aa: CASSPDSRKNIQYF

v_gene: TRBV18
d_gene: NA
len: 13
abundance: NA
j_gene: TRBJ1-4
CDR3nt: TGTGCCAGCTCACCATACAGGGACGAAAAACTGTTTTTT
CDR3aa: CASSPYRDEKLFF

v_gene: TRBV5-1
d_gene: TRBD2
len: 15
abundance: NA
j_gene: TRBJ2-7
CDR3nt: TGCGCCAGCAGTCCTAGCGGGAGCTCGTCCTACGAGCAGTACTTC
CDR3aa: CASSPSGSSSYEQYF

v_gene: TRBV5-1
d_gene: NA
len: 16
abundance: NA
j_gene: TRBJ2-2
CDR3nt: TGCGCCAGCAGCTTGATAGGGCAGGGTGGTACCGGGGAGCTGTTTTTT
CDR3aa: CASSLIGQGGTGELFF

v_gene: TRBV10-2
d_gene: NA
len: 13
abundance: NA
j_gene: TRBJ2-7
CDR3nt: TGCGCCAGCAGCGTAGACAGGACCTACGAGCAGTACTTC
CDR3aa: CASSVDRTYEQYF

v_gene: TRBV10-3
d_gene: TRBD1
len: 14
abundance: NA
j_gene: TRBJ1-1
CDR3nt: TGTGCCATCAGGACGGGACAGGGGAGGACTGAAGCTTTCTTT
CDR3aa: CAIRTGQGRTEAFF

v_gene: TRBV15
d_gene: TRBD1
len: 13
abundance: NA
j_gene: TRBJ2-3
CDR3nt: TGTGCCACCAGCAGAGGGCGGACAGGACCGCAGTATTTT
CDR3aa: CATSRGRTGPQYF

v_gene: TRBV9
d_gene: NA
len: 15
abundance: NA
j_gene: TRBJ2-3
CDR3nt: TGTGCCAGCAGCGCCGGACAGTCTTTCACAGATACGCAGTATTTT
CDR3aa: CASSAGQSFTDTQYF

v_gene: TRBV7-9
d_gene: TRBD2
len: 13
abundance: NA
j_gene: TRBJ2-7
CDR3nt: TGTGCCAGCAGCGCGACTAGCCGGGGCGAGCAGTACTTC
CDR3aa: CASSATSRGEQYF

v_gene: TRBV28
d_gene: TRBD1
len: 16
abundance: NA
j_gene: TRBJ1-1
CDR3nt: TGTGCCAGCAGTGACAGGACAGGAGCGATGAACACTGAAGCTTTCTTT
CDR3aa: CASSDRTGAMNTEAFF

v_gene: TRBV28
d_gene: TRBD2
len: 12
abundance: NA
j_gene: TRBJ2-7
CDR3nt: TGTGCCAGCAGTCCAACGGGGGGGGTCCGGTACTTC
CDR3aa: CASSPTGGVRYF

v_gene: TRBV15
d_gene: NA
len: 16
abundance: NA
j_gene: TRBJ1-5
CDR3nt: TGTGCCACTAGCAGAGATTCCCCGGTCTACAATCAGCCCCAGCATTTT
CDR3aa: CATSRDSPVYNQPQHF

v_gene: TRBV2
d_gene: TRBD1
len: 13
abundance: few
j_gene: TRBJ1-1
CDR3nt: TGTGCCAGTCGGGACAGCCGGGGCACTGAAGCTTTCTTT
CDR3aa: CASRDSRGTEAFF

v_gene: TRBV5-4
d_gene: NA
len: 12
abundance: NA
j_gene: TRBJ2-7
CDR3nt: TGTGCCAGCAGCTCACAGGGCTACGAGCAGTACTTC
CDR3aa: CASSSQGYEQYF

v_gene: TRBV7-2
d_gene: NA
len: 13
abundance: once
j_gene: TRBJ1-2
CDR3nt: TGTGCCAGCAGCCAGGACAGCCTAGGGGGCTACACCTTC
CDR3aa: CASSQDSLGGYTF

v_gene: TRBV7-2
d_gene: NA
len: 14
abundance: NA
j_gene: TRBJ1-1
CDR3nt: TGTGCCAGCAGCCCCGAGACGGGGAACACTGAAGCTTTCTTT
CDR3aa: CASSPETGNTEAFF

v_gene: TRBV25-1
d_gene: NA
len: 15
abundance: NA
j_gene: TRBJ2-5
CDR3nt: TGTGCCAGCAGTGAATATTACCCCGGCCAAGAGACCCAGTACTTC
CDR3aa: CASSEYYPGQETQYF

v_gene: TRBV6-2/TRBV6-3
d_gene: NA
len: 14
abundance: NA
j_gene: TRBJ2-2
CDR3nt: TGTGCCAGCAGTTACGGGGGCAACACCGGGGAGCTGTTTTTT
CDR3aa: CASSYGGNTGELFF

v_gene: TRBV3-1/TRBV3-2
d_gene: NA
len: 16
abundance: NA
j_gene: TRBJ2-1
CDR3nt: TGTGCCAGCAGCCAAGATTTCGGGAGCTCCTACAATGAGCAGTTCTTC
CDR3aa: CASSQDFGSSYNEQFF

v_gene: TRBV5-1
d_gene: TRBD1
len: 15
abundance: NA
j_gene: TRBJ1-1
CDR3nt: TGCGCCAGCACATTACAGGGGGCGACGGGCACTGAAGCTTTCTTT
CDR3aa: CASTLQGATGTEAFF

v_gene: TRBV30
d_gene: NA
len: 14
abundance: NA
j_gene: TRBJ2-1
CDR3nt: TGTGCCTGGAGGGGGAGGATCTCCTACAATGAGCAGTTCTTC
CDR3aa: CAWRGRISYNEQFF